At least ten counts were recorded for the clone carrying this TCR beta chain. The antigen is undetermined. This entry is derived from a study of identical twins. The study, taken as a whole, reports: The study based its conclusions on cross-sectional statistical analysis and did not follow the same donors. Compared with models, monozygotic twins showed more out-of-frame TCR alpha sharing. There were fewer insertions in abundant cord blood beta clonotypes, but memory repertoires showed no such pattern.

The V and J ends lost 1 base and 2 bases, in that order; junction bases with no gene match: 19. Germline V lookup: CDR1 MNHNS, CDR2 SASEGT. The CDR3 is 20 amino acids. TCRdb independently ran MiXCR on the 5' RACE reads; one entry per CDR3 protein. Of 310,000 or so distinct CDR3 sequences listed, 8% to 9% are singletons. The data also belong to a second study, concerning yellow fever vaccine responses in identical twins.

Sequenced input: memory (CD45RO+) T cells sorted from blood. The genes are TRBV6-1 and TRBJ2-5; 7 nucleotides line up with TRBD2. This TCR was sampled from a woman aged 18-29 years in good health. CDR3 residues: CASSEDLTGGSSPTQETQYF. DNA of the CDR3: TGTGCCAGCAGTGAAGATCTCACGGGGGGATCTTCCCCCACTCAAGAGACCCAGTACTTC.